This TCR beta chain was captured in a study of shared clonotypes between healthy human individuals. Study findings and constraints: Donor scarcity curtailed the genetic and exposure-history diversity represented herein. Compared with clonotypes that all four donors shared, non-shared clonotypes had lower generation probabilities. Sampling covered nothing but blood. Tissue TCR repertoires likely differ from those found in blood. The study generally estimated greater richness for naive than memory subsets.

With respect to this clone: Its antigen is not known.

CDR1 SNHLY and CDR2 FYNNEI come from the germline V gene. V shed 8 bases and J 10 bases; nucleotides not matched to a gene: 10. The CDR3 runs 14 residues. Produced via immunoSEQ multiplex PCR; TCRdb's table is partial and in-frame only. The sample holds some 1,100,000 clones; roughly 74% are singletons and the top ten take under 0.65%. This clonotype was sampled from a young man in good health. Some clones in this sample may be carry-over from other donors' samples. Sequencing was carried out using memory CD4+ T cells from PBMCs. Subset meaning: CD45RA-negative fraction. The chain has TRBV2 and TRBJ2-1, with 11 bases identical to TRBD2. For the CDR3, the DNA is TGTGCCAGCTATAGCGGGAGGGGAGGTGTGGAGCAGTTCTTC. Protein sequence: CASYSGRGGVEQFF.